Below, 23 T cell receptor beta chains from the same sample are listed, as sequenced in a study of blood T cells in healthy people across ages. For the second PCR, which ran for roughly 7 to 11 cycles, a sample-barcoded 5' primer and a J-beta primer mix were used. TCRdb passed the 5' RACE reads through MiXCR, listing each CDR3 protein once. The data contain around 280,000 distinct CDR3 sequences, roughly 27% of them seen just once; the ten biggest clones take up around 29%. Sequencing was carried out using blood. These receptors originate from a woman in her sixties or seventies in good health.

Regarding this clonotype: Given a much more abundant clone one base away, this may be a read error. The chain combines TRBV29-1 with TRBJ2-1, with 9 positions matching TRBD2. The CDR3 is made up of 14 amino acids. Germline lookup yields CDR1 SQVTM and CDR2 ANQGSEA. The CDR3 sequence is CSGASSGGYNVQFF. CDR3 bases: TGCAGCGGCGCAAGTAGCGGGGGATACAATGTGCAGTTCTTC.

This clonotype was seen more than once but under ten times. V and J are TRBV20-1 and TRBJ1-2; D gene uncertain. V shed 3 bases and J shed 0 bases, with 11 bases lying between them. Germline assignment: CDR1 DFQATT and CDR2 SNEGSKA (reference sequence). There are 14 residues in the CDR3. The CDR3 loop is CSARETSSNYGYTF. CDR3 sequence (DNA): TGCAGTGCTAGGGAGACAAGTTCTAACTATGGCTACACCTTC.

In its sample, this clonotype was seen a few times. The chain has TRBV20-1 and TRBJ2-5; 15 bases agree with TRBD2. Germline CDR1 reads DFQATT; CDR2 reads SNEGSKA (reference sequence). The CDR3 runs to 15 residues. J lost 5 bases, V lost 2 bases, and 3 bases had no gene match. The CDR3 nucleotides are TGCAGTGCTAGACGGGGGACTAGCGGGGGGGAGACCCAGTACTTC. It encodes CSARRGTSGGETQYF.

The chain employs TRBV7-8 and TRBJ2-5, with 10 positions matching TRBD2. The DNA end is a closer match to TRBJ2-7, so the J assignment may be wrong. The length of the CDR3 is 15 residues. Germline V gene data show CDR1 as SGHVS and CDR2 as FQNEAQ. The CDR3 is CASSATGLAIYEQYF. As DNA, the CDR3 is TGTGCCAGCAGCGCAACGGGACTAGCGATCTACGAGCAGTACTTC.

In its sample, this clonotype was seen many times. The genes are TRBV5-6 and TRBJ1-2; D call uncertain. Germline V gene data show CDR1 as SGHDT and CDR2 as YYEEEE. Trimming took 4 bases from V and 0 from J, leaving 7 bases between them. The CDR3 has 13 residues. The CDR3 DNA reads TGTGCCAGCAGCCCCGACCCTAACTATGGCTACACCTTC. Protein: CASSPDPNYGYTF.

This chain joins TRBV29-1 and TRBJ1-1; D not resolved. V dropped 7 bases and J dropped 7 bases, with 22 bases sitting between them. This CDR3 comprises 14 residues. The germline V gene encodes CDR1 SQVTM and CDR2 ANQGSEA. CDR3 sequence: CSAPAANSHGEAFF. The CDR3 DNA follows: TGCAGCGCTCCTGCGGCGAACTCCCACGGTGAAGCTTTCTTT.

Only a few counts were recorded for this clonotype. The junction departs from germline at one end; a sequencing error may be responsible. The rearrangement uses TRBV3-1 and TRBJ2-7; 8 bases match TRBD1. CDR3 size: 15 residues. Germline V CDR1 and CDR2: LGHDT, YNNKEL (reference sequence). CDR3 DNA: TGTGCCAGCAGCCAACAGGACAGGGTGAGAGGCGAGCAGCACTTC. Its translation: CASSQQDRVRGEQHF.

There are a few counts of this clonotype. V and J are TRBV15 and TRBJ1-5, with TRBD1 matching over 7 bases. Germline CDR1 is LNHNV and CDR2 is YYDKDF (reference sequence). This CDR3 spans 16 amino acids. V shed 3 bases and J 4 bases; nucleotides not matched to a gene: 9. The CDR3 DNA follows: TGTGCCACCAGCAGGAGGGGGACAGAGTCGAATCAGCCCCAGCATTTT. Translation gives CATSRRGTESNQPQHF.

The rearrangement uses TRBV29-1 and TRBJ1-1, with no clear D. CDR3 size: 12 residues. Germline V gene sequence: CDR1 SQVTM, CDR2 ANQGSEA. Trimming cost V 7 bases and J 0 bases, with 9 bases left between them. CDR3 sequence reads: CSAQQMNTEAFF. CDR3 nucleotides: TGCAGCGCCCAACAGATGAACACTGAAGCTTTCTTT.

This clonotype was seen a handful of times. One junction end disagrees with the germline gene, perhaps due to a read error. The V and J genes are TRBV27 and TRBJ2-5; D unclear. CDR1 and CDR2 from the germline V gene are MNHEY and SMNVEV (reference sequence). The length of the CDR3 is 12 residues. The CDR3 nucleotides read TGTGCCAACAGTTTATTAGGAGAGACCCAGTACTTC. Its protein is CANSLLGETQYF.

This clonotype was counted between two and nine times. The genes are TRBV20-1 and TRBJ2-5; 11 bases map to TRBD1. The DNA end is a closer match to TRBJ2-7, so the J assignment may be wrong. The length of the CDR3 is 11 residues. Germline V gives CDR1 DFQATT, CDR2 SNEGSKA (reference sequence). In nucleotides, the CDR3 is TGCAGTGGGGACAGGGGGTACGAGCAGTACTTC. Its protein product is CSGDRGYEQYF.

The chain recombines TRBV21-1 with TRBJ2-7; TRBD1, the table's D call, lacks a check against the DNA. TRBV21-1 is a pseudogene. The CDR3 contains 15 residues. DNA for the CDR3: TGTGCCAGCAGCCCAACCCGGACAGGGTCGTACGAGCAGTACTTC. This translates into CASSPTRTGSYEQYF.

With respect to this clonotype: A much larger clone sits a single nucleotide away, making a read error possible. This chain uses TRBV6-1 with TRBJ2-4; the D is unclear. The CDR3 has 15 residues. Germline V gene lookup returns CDR1 MNHNS and CDR2 SASEGT. The V end lost 2 bases, the J end lost 0 bases, and 8 bases lay between the germline ends. In nucleotides, the CDR3 is TGTGCCAGCAGTGAAAGGTCCTTAGCCAAAAACATTCAGTACTTC. This translates into CASSERSLAKNIQYF.

The chain is built from TRBV28 and TRBJ2-2; tentatively, D is TRBD2 (6 bases). This CDR3 has 15 amino acids. V lost 3 bases, J lost 7 bases, and 15 bases lay in between. Germline V gives CDR1 MDHEN, CDR2 SYDVKM. The CDR3 spells CASSFRREYGGELFF. The CDR3, as DNA: TGTGCCAGCAGTTTTCGACGGGAGTATGGCGGGGAGCTGTTTTTT.

This chain links TRBV20-1 with TRBJ2-5, with 8 nucleotides matching TRBD1. With 5 bases clipped from V and 3 bases from J, the junction kept 5 bases outside the gene matches. CDR1 and CDR2 (germline): DFQATT, SNEGSKA (reference sequence). The CDR3 is 13 residues long. The CDR3: CSARRQGKETQYF. In nucleotides, the CDR3 is TGCAGTGCTCGTAGACAGGGGAAAGAGACCCAGTACTTC.

This chain uses TRBV20-1 with TRBJ2-3, with 9 nucleotides matching TRBD2. V lost 6 bases, J lost 4 bases, and 5 bases stayed unmatched. The CDR3 extends over 13 amino acids. Germline CDR1 DFQATT, CDR2 SNEGSKA (reference sequence). The CDR3 nucleotides are TGCAGTGCCATACTAGCGGGCCCAGATACGCAGTATTTT. Encoded protein: CSAILAGPDTQYF.

The J gene is TRBJ2-5, the V gene TRBV20-1, with D possibly TRBD2 on 6 matching bases. With 0 bases removed from V and 4 bases from J, the gap between germline ends came to 12 bases. Germline CDR1 reads DFQATT; CDR2 reads SNEGSKA (reference sequence). The CDR3 runs 14 residues. The CDR3 region is CSARDGGPGETQYF. The CDR3, as DNA: TGCAGTGCTAGAGACGGAGGGCCGGGAGAGACCCAGTACTTC.

The table lists this clonotype with many counts. The chain employs TRBV20-1 and TRBJ2-7; D might be TRBD1 (5 bases). This CDR3 has 16 amino acids. Trimming took off 0 bases at V and 2 bases at J, with 17 bases between the two ends. Germline assignment: CDR1 DFQATT and CDR2 SNEGSKA (reference sequence). CDR3 in amino acids: CSARDVQGWNPYEQYF. DNA of the CDR3: TGCAGTGCTAGAGATGTGCAGGGATGGAACCCCTACGAGCAGTACTTC.

This clonotype has just a few counts. The chain joins TRBV4-3 to TRBJ2-7; 8 nucleotides line up with TRBD2. Germline lookup yields CDR1 LGHNA and CDR2 YSLEER. This CDR3 comprises 18 residues. V trimming: 0 bases; J trimming: 1 base; junction bases outside the gene matches: 11. The CDR3 DNA reads TGCGCCAGCAGCCAAGAGGGGGGCGGGAGGATTCATTCCTACGAGCAGTACTTC. Translation gives CASSQEGGGRIHSYEQYF.

This clonotype was recorded a few times. The chain uses TRBV20-1 and TRBJ1-2, with TRBD1 matching 8 bases. This CDR3 spans 11 amino acids. Germline V gene lookup returns CDR1 DFQATT and CDR2 SNEGSKA (reference sequence). Unmatched junction bases numbered 3, after V lost 3 bases and J lost 9 bases. CDR3 residues: CSASGTGSYTF. The CDR3 coding sequence is TGCAGTGCTAGCGGGACAGGAAGCTACACCTTC.

This chain links TRBV20-1 with TRBJ2-3; 12 nucleotides agree with TRBD2. V was clipped by 3 bases and J by 1 base; unmatched bases: 2. This CDR3 comprises 15 residues. CDR1 is DFQATT, CDR2 SNEGSKA, per germline (reference sequence). The CDR3 loop reads CSASPSGRGTDTQYF. CDR3 DNA: TGCAGTGCTAGCCCTAGCGGGAGGGGCACAGATACGCAGTATTTT.

This clonotype was found a few times. The rearrangement uses TRBV9 and TRBJ2-1; D may correspond to TRBD1 or TRBD2 (5 bases each). CDR1 SGDLS and CDR2 YYNGEE come from the germline V gene. The CDR3 consists of 15 residues. The V and J ends lost 4 bases and 0 bases respectively, with 11 bases between them. The CDR3 region is CASSKEGSSYNEQFF. The CDR3 nucleotides read TGTGCCAGCAGCAAAGAGGGGAGCTCCTACAATGAGCAGTTCTTC.

This clonotype was recorded many times. The rearrangement links TRBV11-2 to TRBJ1-4; D uncertain. Trimming cost V 1 base and J 3 bases, with 12 bases left between them. Germline V CDR1 and CDR2: SGHAT, FQNNGV. This CDR3 has 16 residues. CDR3 sequence reads: CASSLGDILANEKLFF. CDR3 nucleotide sequence: TGTGCCAGCAGCTTAGGAGACATTTTGGCTAATGAAAAACTGTTTTTT. The whole variable domain, filled in from reference TRBV11-2 and TRBJ1-4, reads EAGVAQSPRYKIIEKRQSVAFWCNPISGHATLYWYQQILGQGPKLLIQFQNNGVVDDSQLPKDRFSAERLKGVDSTLKIQPAKLEDSAVYLCASSLGDILANEKLFFGSGTQLSVL.